This T cell receptor (beta chain) was found in a study of cytomegalovirus exposure and HLA in healthy donors. Study-level information: The roughly 120 million unique TCR beta sequences, from 150 million to 200 million T cells, were found by an earlier analysis.

PCR was performed using 60 Vbeta and 13 Jbeta primers. Libraries were prepared by immunoSEQ multiplex PCR; TCRdb keeps only in-frame clonotypes and omits some of them. The data hold approximately 170,000 clones, with around three quarters observed a single time. General observations from the study: There were some V segments, including TRBV6-2 and TRBV6-3, excluded as indistinguishable. Overall, roughly 150 TCR beta chains were annotated as cytomegalovirus-associated. On later analysis, the bulk of CMV-associated TCR beta chains appeared to be HLA-restricted.

With regard to this clone: Its antigen is as yet unknown.

With 5 bases clipped from V and 1 base from J, the junction kept 5 bases outside the gene matches. The CDR3 loop spans 15 amino acids. The V gene's germline CDR1 is MNHEY and CDR2 SMNVEV (reference sequence). This receptor was obtained from a woman in her twenties or thirties in good health and CMV-seropositive. The chain combines TRBV27 with TRBJ1-5; 7 bases map to TRBD1. Material for sequencing was PBMCs. As DNA, the CDR3 is TGTGCCAGCAGTCCACAGGGGTTGAGCAATCAGCCCCAGCATTTT. Its translation: CASSPQGLSNQPQHF.